The 14 T cell receptor beta chains below were found in one sample sequenced in a study of T cells in Graves' hyperthyroidism and ophthalmopathy. RNA transcripts gave rise to amplified TCR beta CDR3 regions. The TCR CDR3 was amplified in a first-round RT-PCR using the HTBI primer set. TCRdb analysed the multiplex PCR reads with MiXCR anew, one entry per CDR3 protein. The top ten clones hold roughly 21% of a sample with approximately 400,000 distinct CDR3 sequences, more than 12% of them seen once. Source material: blood. Receptors were obtained from a woman between 25 and 40 years old with Graves' ophthalmopathy.

This clonotype was recorded at least ten times. This chain joins TRBV12-3 or TRBV12-4 and TRBJ2-1; a possible D gene is TRBD1 (6 bases). Trimming left V 6 bases short and J 0 bases short, with 15 bases between. This CDR3 has 16 residues. CDR3 nucleotides: TGTGCCAGCAGCTTCTCCGGGACAAGCTCCTACAATGAGCAGTTCTTC. It encodes CASSFSGTSSYNEQFF.

Many counts were recorded for this clonotype. This chain joins TRBV3-1 and TRBJ1-1, with D possibly matching TRBD1 (5 bases). V gave up 0 bases and J gave up 6 bases, with 14 bases separating them. There are 15 residues in the CDR3. Germline CDR1 is LGHDT and CDR2 is YNNKEL (reference sequence). CDR3 in amino acids: CASSQEPGGVSEAFF. CDR3 nucleotide sequence: TGTGCCAGCAGCCAAGAGCCGGGAGGGGTCTCTGAAGCTTTCTTT.

This clonotype was counted at least ten times. The chain combines TRBV7-2 with TRBJ2-7; D remains unclear. Germline V gene lookup returns CDR1 SGHTA and CDR2 FQGNSA. Trimming removed 2 bases at V and 2 bases at J, with 4 bases between. This CDR3 region has 12 residues. The CDR3 loop reads CASSLTAYEQYF. CDR3 sequence (DNA): TGTGCCAGCAGCTTAACGGCCTACGAGCAGTACTTC.

This clonotype was recorded at least ten times. The CDR3 region has the DNA TGCAGTGCTCTACGGGGTGGGGAGACCCAGTACTTC. Protein sequence: CSALRGGETQYF. The chain employs TRBV20-1 and TRBJ2-5; TRBD2 is a possible D gene (5 bases). The CDR3 totals 12 residues. From germline, CDR1 is DFQATT and CDR2 SNEGSKA (reference sequence). V dropped 5 bases and J dropped 5 bases, with 12 bases sitting between them.

The V call is TRBV6-2 or TRBV6-3, the J call TRBJ2-7; 12 bases are shared with TRBD2. V lost 6 bases and J lost 5; bases outside the gene matches: 8. This CDR3 contains 15 residues. In germline, CDR1 is MNHEY, CDR2 SVGEGT. CDR3 in DNA: TGTGCCAGCAGACGTACTAGCGGGGGGCATAACGAGCAGTACTTC. Its translation is CASRRTSGGHNEQYF.

The chain links TRBV28 to TRBJ1-2; no clear D. Per germline, CDR1 MDHEN and CDR2 SYDVKM. V was trimmed by 5 bases and J by 5 bases, leaving 15 bases between them. This CDR3 has 14 residues. As DNA, the CDR3 is TGTGCCAGCAGTCCACGGACCCTTAGGTATGGCTACACCTTC. Translated, it gives CASSPRTLRYGYTF.

The table lists this clonotype with many counts. The DNA of the CDR3 is TGCGCCAGCAGAAAACCCGGTAGACCTTCAGATACGCAGTATTTT. Protein product: CASRKPGRPSDTQYF. The genes are TRBV4-1 and TRBJ2-3; the D is unclear. CDR3 length: 15 amino acids. Germline CDR1 and CDR2: MGHRA and YSYEKL. V was cut by 6 bases and J by 4 bases, with 17 bases left in between.

The chain combines TRBV20-1 with TRBJ2-4; perhaps TRBD2 as D (5 bases). The CDR3 covers 16 residues. V lost 5 bases and J 2 bases, leaving 19 bases between the germline ends. Germline V gene sequence: CDR1 DFQATT, CDR2 SNEGSKA (reference sequence). CDR3 sequence: CSAGGYFPTPKNIQYF. The CDR3 DNA reads as TGCAGTGCTGGAGGATATTTTCCGACCCCCAAAAACATTCAGTACTTC.

This clonotype occurred many times. The rearrangement uses TRBV3-1 and TRBJ1-5, with D possibly TRBD1 on 5 matching bases. The CDR3 sequence is 15 residues long. V was cut by 6 bases and J by 1 base, with 13 bases left in between. Germline CDR1 is LGHDT and CDR2 is YNNKEL (reference sequence). The DNA for the CDR3 is TGTGCCAGCAGATTCAGGGTTAGCAGCAATCAGCCCCAGCATTTT. Its protein is CASRFRVSSNQPQHF.

Ten or more counts support this clonotype. The chain is built from TRBV18 and TRBJ2-3; D possibly corresponds to TRBD1 (6 bases). V lost 2 bases, J lost 3 bases, and 9 bases lay in between. Germline V lookup: CDR1 KGHSH, CDR2 LQKENI. CDR3 length: 14 amino acids. This chain's CDR3 is CASSPIDRTDTQYF. The CDR3 DNA reads as TGTGCCAGCTCACCAATAGACAGGACAGATACGCAGTATTTT.

This clonotype was detected many times. The chain employs TRBV19 and TRBJ2-7, with 8 nucleotides matching TRBD1. CDR1 LNHDA and CDR2 SQIVND come from the germline V gene (reference sequence). Germline trimming cut 0 bases from V and 2 bases from J; bases unmatched to any gene: 6. CDR3 length equals 16 residues. CDR3 DNA: TGTGCCAGTAGTATAGATCACCGGGACAGGACCTACGAGCAGTACTTC. Its translation is CASSIDHRDRTYEQYF.

This clonotype was recorded at least ten times. The chain joins TRBV6-1 to TRBJ1-5, with unresolved D. The CDR3 consists of 14 residues. Germline V gene lookup returns CDR1 MNHNS and CDR2 SASEGT. The V end was cut by 10 bases, the J end by 4 bases, with 17 bases between. CDR3 sequence (DNA): TGTGCCACACGACCGGGGTCATATAATCAGCCCCAGCATTTT. This translates into CATRPGSYNQPQHF.

This clonotype was counted many times. The chain has TRBV20-1 and TRBJ1-4; a possible D gene is TRBD1 (5 bases). The CDR3 sequence is 13 residues long. Trimming removed 6 bases from V and 2 bases from J, with 10 bases in between. The germline gives CDR1 DFQATT, CDR2 SNEGSKA (reference sequence). CDR3 loop: CSAGRGTNEKLFF. In nucleotides, the CDR3 is TGCAGTGCGGGACGGGGTACTAATGAAAAACTGTTTTTT.

This clonotype was detected ten times or more. A junction end diverges from the germline sequence, so it may reflect a read error. The chain carries TRBV12-3 or TRBV12-4 and TRBJ2-3; D is unresolved. The CDR3 has 13 amino acids. The CDR3 protein is CASTLLFLDTQYF. The CDR3 region has the DNA TGTGCCAGCACTTTACTATTCCTGGATACGCAGTATTTT.